This TCR beta chain originates from a study of blood T cell repertoires in COVID-19. The overall study: COVID-19 samples collected from the United States, Italy and Spain covered acute and convalescent phases.

Those enrolled, adults aged roughly 18 to 89 years, came from around 24 US areas. Cohort allocation depended upon clinical history that participants reported. CDR1 SGHKS and CDR2 YYEKEE come from the germline V gene (reference sequence). The J segment lost 5 bases and the V segment lost 4 bases, leaving 7 bases of the junction unmatched. This CDR3 has 14 amino acids. Assay used: immunoSEQ multiplex PCR; TCRdb lists only in-frame clones, some missing. Here the sample spans under 200,000 clones, 70% to 85% being singletons. The rearrangement joins TRBV5-5 to TRBJ2-5; 8 bases fit TRBD1. Sequenced: PBMCs or T cells enriched from blood (not recorded which). The clonotype was recovered from a woman aged 55-70 years with acute COVID-19. As DNA, the CDR3 is TGTGCCAGCAGCCTGGACAGGGCAGGGGAGACCCAGTACTTC. Its protein is CASSLDRAGETQYF.